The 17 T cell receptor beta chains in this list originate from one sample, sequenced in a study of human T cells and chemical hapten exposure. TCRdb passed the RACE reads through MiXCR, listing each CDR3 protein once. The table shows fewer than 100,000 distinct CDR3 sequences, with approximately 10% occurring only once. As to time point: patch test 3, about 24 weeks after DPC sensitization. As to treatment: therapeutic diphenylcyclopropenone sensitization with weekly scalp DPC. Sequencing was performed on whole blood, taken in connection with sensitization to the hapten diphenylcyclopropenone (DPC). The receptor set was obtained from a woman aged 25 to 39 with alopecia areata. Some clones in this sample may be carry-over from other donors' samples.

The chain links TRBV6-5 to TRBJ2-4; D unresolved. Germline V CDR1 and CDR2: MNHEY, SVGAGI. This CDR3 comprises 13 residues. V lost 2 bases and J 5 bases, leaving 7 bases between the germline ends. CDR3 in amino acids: CASSYGWQNIQYF. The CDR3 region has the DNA TGTGCCAGCAGTTACGGGTGGCAAAACATTCAGTACTTC.

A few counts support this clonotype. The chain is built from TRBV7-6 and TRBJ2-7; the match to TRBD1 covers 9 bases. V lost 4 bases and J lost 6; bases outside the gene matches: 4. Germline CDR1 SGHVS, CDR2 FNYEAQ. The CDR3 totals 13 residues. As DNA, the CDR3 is TGTGCCAGCAGCTCTACAGGGGGCGGCGAGCAGTACGTC. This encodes CASSSTGGGEQYV.

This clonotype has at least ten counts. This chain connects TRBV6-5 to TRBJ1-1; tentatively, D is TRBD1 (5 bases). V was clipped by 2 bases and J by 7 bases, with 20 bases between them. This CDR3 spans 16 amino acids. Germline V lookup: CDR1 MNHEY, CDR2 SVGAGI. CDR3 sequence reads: CASSYDATAQGNEAFF. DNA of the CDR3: TGTGCCAGCAGTTACGACGCCACGGCCCAGGGTAATGAAGCTTTCTTT.

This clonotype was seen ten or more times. The CDR3 spells CASSPSYETQYF. The DNA for the CDR3 is TGTGCCAGCAGCCCAAGCTATGAGACCCAGTACTTC. V usage is TRBV28 and J usage is TRBJ2-5; D is ambiguous. The CDR3 spans 12 residues. Germline assignment: CDR1 MDHEN and CDR2 SYDVKM. V lost 6 bases, J lost 5 bases, and 10 bases lay in between.

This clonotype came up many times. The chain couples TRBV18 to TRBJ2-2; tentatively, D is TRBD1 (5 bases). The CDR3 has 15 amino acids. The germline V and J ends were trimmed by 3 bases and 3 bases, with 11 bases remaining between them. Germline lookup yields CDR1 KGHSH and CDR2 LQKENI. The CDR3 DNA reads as TGTGCCAGCTCACCTTCCAGGGAAGACACCGGGGAGCTGTTTTTT. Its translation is CASSPSREDTGELFF.

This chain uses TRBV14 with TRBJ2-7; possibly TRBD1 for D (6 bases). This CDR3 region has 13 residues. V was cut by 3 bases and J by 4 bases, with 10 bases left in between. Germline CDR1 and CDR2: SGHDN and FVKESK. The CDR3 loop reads CASSQYRVYEQYF. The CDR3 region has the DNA TGTGCCAGCAGCCAGTACAGGGTATACGAGCAGTACTTC.

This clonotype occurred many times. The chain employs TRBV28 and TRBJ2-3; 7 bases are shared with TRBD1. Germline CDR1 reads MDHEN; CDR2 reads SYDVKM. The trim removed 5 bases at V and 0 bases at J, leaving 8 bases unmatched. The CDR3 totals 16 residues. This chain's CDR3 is CASSPHRTGSTDTQYF. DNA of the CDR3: TGTGCCAGCAGTCCGCATCGGACAGGTAGCACAGATACGCAGTATTTT.

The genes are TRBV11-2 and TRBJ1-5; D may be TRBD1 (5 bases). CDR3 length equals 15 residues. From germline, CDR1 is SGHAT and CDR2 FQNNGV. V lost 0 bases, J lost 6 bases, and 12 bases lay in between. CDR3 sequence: CASSLDVFGGQPQHF. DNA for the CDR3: TGTGCCAGCAGCTTAGACGTATTCGGGGGTCAGCCCCAGCATTTT.

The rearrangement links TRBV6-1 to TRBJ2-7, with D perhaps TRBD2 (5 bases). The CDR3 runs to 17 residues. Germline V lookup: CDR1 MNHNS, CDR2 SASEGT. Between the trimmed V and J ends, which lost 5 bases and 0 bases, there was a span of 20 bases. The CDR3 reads CASSLGGVGLSSYEQYF. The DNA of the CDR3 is TGTGCCAGCAGTCTAGGAGGCGTCGGTTTAAGCTCCTACGAGCAGTACTTC.

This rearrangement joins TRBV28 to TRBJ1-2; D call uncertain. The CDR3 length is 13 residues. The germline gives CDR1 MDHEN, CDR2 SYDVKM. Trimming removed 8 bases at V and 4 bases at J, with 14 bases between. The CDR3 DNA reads TGTGCCAGCGGCAGTGCGGGAGGCTATGGCTACACCTTC. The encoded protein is CASGSAGGYGYTF.

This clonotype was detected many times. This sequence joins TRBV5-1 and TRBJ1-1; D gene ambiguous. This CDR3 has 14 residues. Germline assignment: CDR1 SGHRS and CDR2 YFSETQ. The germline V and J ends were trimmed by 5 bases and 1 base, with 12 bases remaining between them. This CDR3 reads CASSEDGENTEAFF. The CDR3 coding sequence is TGCGCCAGCAGTGAGGATGGGGAGAACACTGAAGCTTTCTTT.

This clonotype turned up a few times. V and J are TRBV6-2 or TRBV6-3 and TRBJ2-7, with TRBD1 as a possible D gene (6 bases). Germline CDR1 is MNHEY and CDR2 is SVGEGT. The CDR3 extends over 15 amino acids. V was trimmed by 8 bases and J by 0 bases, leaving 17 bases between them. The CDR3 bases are TGTGCCAGCGGGGGTCGGACAGCCTCCTCCTACGAGCAGTACTTC. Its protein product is CASGGRTASSYEQYF.

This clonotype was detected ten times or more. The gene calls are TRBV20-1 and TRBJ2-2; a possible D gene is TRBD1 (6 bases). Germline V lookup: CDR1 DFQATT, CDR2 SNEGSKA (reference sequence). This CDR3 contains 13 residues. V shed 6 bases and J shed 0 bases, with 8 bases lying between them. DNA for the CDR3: TGCAGTGCCCGGACAGCGAACACCGGGGAGCTGTTTTTT. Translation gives CSARTANTGELFF.

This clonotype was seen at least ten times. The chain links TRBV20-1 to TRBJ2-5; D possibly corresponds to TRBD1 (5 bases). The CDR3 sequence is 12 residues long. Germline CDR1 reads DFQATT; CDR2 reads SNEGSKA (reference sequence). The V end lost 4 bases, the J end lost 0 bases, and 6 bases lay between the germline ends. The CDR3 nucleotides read TGCAGTGCTATGACAGACCAAGAGACCCAGTACTTC. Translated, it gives CSAMTDQETQYF.

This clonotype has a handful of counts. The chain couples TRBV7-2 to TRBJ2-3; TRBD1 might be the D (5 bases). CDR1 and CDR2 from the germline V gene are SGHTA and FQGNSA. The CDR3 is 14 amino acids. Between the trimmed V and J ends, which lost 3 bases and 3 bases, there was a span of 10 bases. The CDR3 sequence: CASSFQAGTDTQYF. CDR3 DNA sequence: TGTGCCAGCAGCTTCCAAGCAGGGACAGATACGCAGTATTTT.

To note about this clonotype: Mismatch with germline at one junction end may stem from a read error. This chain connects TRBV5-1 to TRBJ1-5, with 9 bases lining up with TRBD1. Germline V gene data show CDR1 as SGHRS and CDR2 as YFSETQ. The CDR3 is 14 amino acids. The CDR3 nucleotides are TGCGCCAGCAGCTTCACAGGGGGCAAGCAGCCCCAGCATTTT. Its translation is CASSFTGGKQPQHF.

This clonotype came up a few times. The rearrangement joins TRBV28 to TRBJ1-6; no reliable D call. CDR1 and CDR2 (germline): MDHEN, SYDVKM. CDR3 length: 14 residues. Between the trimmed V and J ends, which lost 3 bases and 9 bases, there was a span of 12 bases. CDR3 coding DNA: TGTGCCAGCAGTTTTGGCAGTCTGTTTTCACCCCTCCACTTT. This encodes CASSFGSLFSPLHF. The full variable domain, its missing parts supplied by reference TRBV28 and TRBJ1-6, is DVKVTQSSRYLVKRTGEKVFLECVQDMDHENMFWYRQDPGLGLRLIYFSYDVKMKEKGDIPEGYSVSREKKERFSLILESASTNQTSMYLCASSFGSLFSPLHFGNGTRLTVT.